This TCR beta chain was identified in a study of glioma-infiltrating T cells. As for the study in general: Glioma patients had dexamethasone for six or fewer days before surgery. General study findings and limits: Tissue-blood divergence was below expectation in non-neoplastic patients, above in gliomas.

TCR alpha and beta CDR3 regions were amplified from RNA using iRepertoire nested multiplex PCR. TCRdb processed the multiplex PCR reads anew with MiXCR; each CDR3 protein has one entry. Of around 350,000 distinct CDR3 sequences in the sample, about two fifths were seen once. This clonotype has a handful of counts. Its specificity is not known. At one end the junction does not follow the germline gene, possibly because of a read error. CDR3 length: 13 residues. Germline V gene lookup returns CDR1 SSHAT and CDR2 FNYEAQ (reference sequence). The chain is built from TRBV7-7 and TRBJ2-7; tentatively, D is TRBD2 (5 bases). The sample taken for sequencing was glioma tissue, nonneoplastic brain tissue, or PBMCs (not recorded which). This receptor was taken from a human donor with low-grade glioma or glioblastoma, undergoing nonglioma brain surgery, or in good health (not recorded which). The DNA of the CDR3 is TGTGCTAGCAGCTTAGCGTTAGAGGACGAGCAGTACTTC. As protein: CASSLALEDEQYF. The complete variable domain, with remaining parts taken from reference TRBV7-7 and TRBJ2-7, reads GAGVSQSPRYKVTKRGQDVTLRCDPISSHATLYWYQQALGQGPEFLTYFNYEAQPDKSGLPSDRFSAERPEGSISTLTIQRTEQRDSAMYRCASSLALEDEQYFGPGTRLTVT.